The 28 T cell receptor beta chains listed next were all sequenced from one sample in a study of cytomegalovirus exposure and HLA in healthy donors. The study ran its PCR with 60 Vbeta and 13 Jbeta primers. Some clones are missing from TCRdb's copy, which holds only in-frame ones; the method was immunoSEQ multiplex PCR. Of approximately 92,000 clones detected, about 86% appear once; the ten largest clones hold under 5.5%. Sequenced sample: PBMCs. The origin of the receptors is a woman in her 70s in good health and CMV-seropositive.

This clone was counted once. CDR3 protein: CASSPNPASGRLLDTGELFF. DNA for the CDR3: TGTGCCAGCAGTCCAAACCCGGCTAGCGGGAGGTTGTTGGACACCGGGGAGCTGTTTTTT. V usage is TRBV7-3 and J usage is TRBJ2-2; 11 bases fit TRBD2. V gave up 6 bases and J gave up 3 bases; unmatched junction bases: 18. Germline loops: CDR1 SGHTA, CDR2 FQGTGA. The CDR3 contains 20 residues.

The J gene is TRBJ1-1, the V gene TRBV10-3, with 9 bases fitting TRBD1. With 6 bases clipped from V and 1 base from J, the junction kept 3 bases outside the gene matches. There are 14 residues in the CDR3. The germline V gene has CDR1 ENHRY and CDR2 SYGVKD. The CDR3 protein is CAIREGQGNTEAFF. CDR3 nucleotides: TGTGCCATCAGAGAGGGACAGGGGAACACTGAAGCTTTCTTT.

The V and J genes are TRBV11-3 and TRBJ1-2; TRBD1 matches 9 bases. From germline, CDR1 is SGHNT and CDR2 YENEEA. V dropped 3 bases and J dropped 4; count of bases not matched to a gene: 6. The CDR3 is 15 residues long. The DNA for the CDR3 is TGTGCCAGCAGCTTTACAGGGGGCAGGAGCTATGGCTACACCTTC. As protein: CASSFTGGRSYGYTF. Using reference TRBV11-3 and TRBJ1-2 for the parts outside the CDR3, the full variable domain is EAGVVQSPRYKIIEKKQPVAFWCNPISGHNTLYWYLQNLGQGPELLIRYENEEAVDDSQLPKDRFSAERLKGVDSTLKIQPAELGDSAVYLCASSFTGGRSYGYTFGSGTRLTVV.

As to this clone: At the DNA level, this CDR3 is encoded by other sequences in the same sample as well. V is TRBV14 and J is TRBJ2-1, with TRBD2 matching over 7 bases. V lost 4 bases to trimming and J lost 7 bases; unmatched junction nucleotides: 10. Germline lookup yields CDR1 SGHDN and CDR2 FVKESK. CDR3 size: 15 residues. The CDR3 protein is CASSLGLGGRNEQFF. Written as DNA, the CDR3 is TGTGCCAGCAGCCTGGGACTGGGCGGGAGAAATGAGCAGTTCTTC.

The V call is TRBV4-2, the J call TRBJ2-1; 10 bases line up with TRBD2. The CDR3 has 18 residues. With V trimmed by 3 bases and J by 4 bases, 12 bases remained unmatched. Germline V lookup: CDR1 LGHNA, CDR2 YNFKEQ. The CDR3 sequence is CASSHDPRRTSGYNEQFF. The CDR3 DNA is TGTGCCAGCAGCCACGACCCGAGAAGGACTAGCGGATACAATGAGCAGTTCTTC.

This chain connects TRBV5-5 to TRBJ2-2; TRBD1 aligns across 10 bases. The CDR3 is 16 amino acids. Per the germline V gene, CDR1 is SGHKS and CDR2 is YYEKEE (reference sequence). V was pared by 0 bases and J by 7 bases, with 6 bases of the junction left unmatched. The CDR3 sequence: CASSLGQGARNGELFF. DNA for the CDR3: TGTGCCAGCAGCTTGGGACAGGGGGCACGAAACGGGGAGCTGTTTTTT.

CDR3 sequence reads: CASSDSGRGSSYNEQFF. The DNA for the CDR3 is TGTGCCAGCAGTGACAGCGGGAGGGGGTCCTCCTACAATGAGCAGTTCTTC. The chain recombines TRBV6-4 with TRBJ2-1; the match to TRBD2 covers 10 bases. The CDR3 has 17 residues. The V and J ends lost 2 bases and 0 bases, in that order; junction bases with no gene match: 4. Germline V lookup: CDR1 MRHNA, CDR2 SNTAGT.

The rearrangement uses TRBV18 and TRBJ2-5, with D possibly matching TRBD2 (6 bases). The DNA matches TRBJ2-7 better at its end, which makes the J call doubtful. This CDR3 has 14 amino acids. From germline, CDR1 is KGHSH and CDR2 LQKENI. The DNA for the CDR3 is TGTGCCAGCTCAGGGGGGAGCACCGACTACGAGCAGTACTTC. This gives the protein CASSGGSTDYEQYF.

V usage is TRBV7-2 and J usage is TRBJ2-7; 8 bases are shared with TRBD1. This CDR3 has 15 residues. Germline CDR1 reads SGHTA; CDR2 reads FQGNSA. After removal of 5 bases from V and 2 bases from J, the junction contained 8 bases not matched to a gene. The DNA for the CDR3 is TGTGCCAGCAGCCCTCGACAGGGGATAGCCTACGAGCAGTACTTC. Translated: CASSPRQGIAYEQYF.

This chain uses TRBV5-1 with TRBJ2-1; 10 bases are shared with TRBD2. V trimming: 4 bases; J trimming: 6 bases; junction bases outside the gene matches: 7. CDR3 length: 15 residues. Germline V gives CDR1 SGHRS, CDR2 YFSETQ. Here the CDR3 reads CASSILAGAFNEQFF. In DNA form, the CDR3 reads TGCGCCAGCAGCATCCTAGCGGGAGCTTTCAATGAGCAGTTCTTC.

There are a few counts of this clone. This CDR3 is CASSLGSSTGSGANVLTF. The CDR3 bases are TGTGCCAGCAGCCTTGGGAGTTCTACCGGCTCTGGGGCCAACGTCCTGACTTTC. This chain links TRBV5-6 with TRBJ2-6; a weak D match, TRBD2 (5 bases). V was trimmed by 4 bases and J by 0 bases, leaving 17 bases between them. The CDR3 length is 18 residues. CDR1 SGHDT and CDR2 YYEEEE come from the germline V gene.

The table lists this clone with a few counts. This chain connects TRBV11-1 to TRBJ2-7, with D perhaps TRBD1 (5 bases). CDR1 is SGHAT, CDR2 FQDESV, per germline (reference sequence). The CDR3 extends over 13 amino acids. The V gene lost 3 bases and the J gene lost 4 bases, with 10 bases spanning the gap. The CDR3 nucleotides read TGTGCCAGCAGCTTTGGCAGGACATACGAGCAGTACTTC. It specifies CASSFGRTYEQYF.

The V and J genes are TRBV7-2 and TRBJ2-7; TRBD2 agrees at 8 bases. The germline CDR1 and CDR2 sequences are SGHTA and FQGNSA. Trimming at V came to 4 bases and at J to 1 base, leaving 3 bases not matched to a gene. The CDR3 has 14 amino acids. The DNA for the CDR3 is TGTGCCAGCAGCTCCCTAGCGGGTTCCTACGAGCAGTACTTC. It is translated as CASSSLAGSYEQYF.

The chain is built from TRBV6-6 and TRBJ2-1, with TRBD1 matching 8 bases. The J segment lost 9 bases and the V segment lost 7 bases, leaving 5 bases of the junction unmatched. CDR1 is MNHNY, CDR2 SVGAGI, per germline (reference sequence). The CDR3 loop spans 12 amino acids. CDR3 sequence reads: CASKGTGFEQFF. DNA for the CDR3: TGTGCCAGCAAAGGGACAGGTTTTGAGCAGTTCTTC.

The DNA for the CDR3 is TGTGCCAGCAGCGTAGGACTAGCGGGAGTTGGCGGGGAGCTGTTTTTT. Protein product: CASSVGLAGVGGELFF. V and J are TRBV9 and TRBJ2-2; 12 bases are a match to TRBD2. J lost 7 bases, V lost 0 bases, and 4 bases had no gene match. This CDR3 spans 16 amino acids. Germline CDR1 reads SGDLS; CDR2 reads YYNGEE.

The genes are TRBV4-2 and TRBJ2-1, with 8 bases matching TRBD2. Germline CDR1 reads LGHNA; CDR2 reads YNFKEQ. J lost 9 bases, V lost 0 bases, and 10 bases had no gene match. This CDR3 is built from 16 residues. The DNA for the CDR3 is TGTGCCAGCAGCCAAGAGGCGGGAGGAGGGTGGGGTGAGCAGTTCTTC. Translating it yields CASSQEAGGGWGEQFF.

Here the CDR3 reads CASSRTRTGPWFF. The CDR3 DNA reads as TGTGCCAGCAGCCGGACTCGGACTGGGCCTTGGTTTTTT. This chain connects TRBV14 to TRBJ2-2; weak D call: TRBD2 (5 bases). There are 13 residues in the CDR3. V shed 4 bases and J shed 16 bases, with 19 bases lying between them. Germline lookup yields CDR1 SGHDN and CDR2 FVKESK.

This sequence joins TRBV27 and TRBJ1-5; D perhaps matches TRBD1 (5 bases). From germline, CDR1 is MNHEY and CDR2 SMNVEV (reference sequence). The CDR3 runs to 16 residues. Between the trimmed V and J ends, which lost 6 bases and 0 bases, there was a span of 15 bases. CDR3 residues: CASSHTGFFSNQPQHF. The CDR3 DNA reads as TGTGCCAGCAGCCATACAGGATTCTTTAGCAATCAGCCCCAGCATTTT.

The genes are TRBV9 and TRBJ2-5; D unresolved. CDR1 and CDR2 from the germline V gene are SGDLS and YYNGEE. The CDR3 loop spans 12 amino acids. V was clipped by 3 bases and J by 3 bases, with 6 bases between them. The CDR3 sequence is CASSAYEETQYF. In DNA, the CDR3 is TGTGCCAGCAGCGCCTACGAAGAGACCCAGTACTTC.

The chain carries TRBV6-4 and TRBJ2-6, with 8 bases lining up with TRBD1. The CDR3 runs to 17 residues. CDR1 and CDR2 from the germline V gene are MRHNA and SNTAGT. V lost 5 bases to trimming and J lost 2 bases; unmatched junction nucleotides: 8. The CDR3 bases are TGTGCCAGCAGTCAACAGGGGGAAGGTGCTGGGGCCAACGTCCTGACTTTC. This translates into CASSQQGEGAGANVLTF.

The chain has TRBV11-3 and TRBJ2-2; D is unclear. Per germline, CDR1 SGHNT and CDR2 YENEEA. CDR3 length: 14 amino acids. Trimming stripped 6 bases from V and 5 bases from J, with 13 bases between. This chain's CDR3 is CASRRSRVTGELFF. Here the CDR3 DNA reads TGTGCCAGCAGAAGAAGTCGGGTAACCGGGGAGCTGTTTTTT. Full variable domain (missing parts from reference TRBV11-3 and TRBJ2-2): EAGVVQSPRYKIIEKKQPVAFWCNPISGHNTLYWYLQNLGQGPELLIRYENEEAVDDSQLPKDRFSAERLKGVDSTLKIQPAELGDSAVYLCASRRSRVTGELFFGEGSRLTVL.

The chain carries TRBV2 and TRBJ2-2; 8 bases fit TRBD1. The CDR3 is 14 amino acids. V shed 2 bases and J 7 bases; nucleotides not matched to a gene: 3. The V gene's germline CDR1 is SNHLY and CDR2 FYNNEI. This CDR3 reads CASSESGGDGELFF. The CDR3 DNA sequence: TGTGCCAGCAGTGAATCAGGGGGCGACGGGGAGCTGTTTTTT.

The chain joins TRBV11-3 to TRBJ2-1; 7 nucleotides agree with TRBD2. The germline V gene encodes CDR1 SGHNT and CDR2 YENEEA. The CDR3 is made up of 15 amino acids. J was trimmed by 9 bases and V by 4 bases; bases with no gene match: 12. DNA for the CDR3: TGTGCCAGCAGCTCCGCCACTAGCGTCTACGGTGAGCAGTTCTTC. This sequence encodes CASSSATSVYGEQFF.

The rearrangement links TRBV18 to TRBJ2-7; D call uncertain. The CDR3 spans 15 residues. Germline V gene data show CDR1 as KGHSH and CDR2 as LQKENI. V lost 0 bases and J lost 2, with 11 bases in between. CDR3 in DNA: TGTGCCAGCTCACCACCGTCCAGGTCAACCTACGAGCAGTACTTC. Encoded protein: CASSPPSRSTYEQYF.

V and J are TRBV28 and TRBJ1-1; TRBD1 matches at 10 bases. The CDR3 spans 14 residues. After removal of 5 bases from V and 6 bases from J, the junction contained 6 bases not matched to a gene. Germline CDR1 MDHEN, CDR2 SYDVKM. CDR3 sequence (DNA): TGTGCCAGCAGTGGAGGACAGGGGGTGTCTGAAGCTTTCTTT. It is translated as CASSGGQGVSEAFF.

The chain combines TRBV18 with TRBJ2-3; 8 positions match TRBD2. CDR3 length: 16 residues. Unmatched junction bases numbered 7, after V lost 3 bases and J lost 2 bases. Germline V gives CDR1 KGHSH, CDR2 LQKENI. The CDR3 loop is CASSPRGTRYTDTQYF. Written as DNA, the CDR3 is TGTGCCAGCTCACCCCGAGGGACTAGATACACAGATACGCAGTATTTT.

This rearrangement joins TRBV5-4 to TRBJ2-5; 9 bases map to TRBD1. The trim removed 4 bases at V and 4 bases at J, leaving 8 bases unmatched. Germline-derived CDR1 and CDR2 are SGHNT and YYREEE (reference sequence). The length of the CDR3 is 15 residues. The CDR3 DNA follows: TGTGCCAGCAGCCCGGGGACAGGGAAGGGAGAGACCCAGTACTTC. Translating gives CASSPGTGKGETQYF.

The J gene is TRBJ2-1, the V gene TRBV7-3; D remains unclear. This CDR3 is built from 13 residues. Germline V CDR1 and CDR2: SGHTA, FQGTGA. The V end was cut by 10 bases, the J end by 9 bases, with 19 bases between. The CDR3: CATALSPVGEQFF. The CDR3 DNA reads as TGTGCCACCGCACTAAGTCCGGTAGGTGAGCAGTTCTTC.